This T cell receptor beta chain was captured in a study of blood T cells in healthy people across ages. General study points: PBMCs went unsorted, and a conclusive naive versus antigen-experienced comparison was therefore prevented.

This clonotype appeared many times. No antigen is known for it. The CDR3 extends over 13 amino acids. Trimming removed 4 bases from V and 8 bases from J, with 12 bases in between. The germline CDR1 and CDR2 sequences are LGHNA and YSLEER. The second PCR ran roughly 7 to 12 cycles with a sample-barcoded 5' primer and J-beta primers. Every single cDNA molecule received a tag from a template-switch adaptor with 12 random nucleotides. TCRdb reprocessed the 5' RACE reads with MiXCR, giving one entry per CDR3 protein. The data show around 870,000 distinct CDR3 sequences, under 35% seen once. Every sample yielded at least 7 million isolated PBMCs.

V is TRBV4-3 and J is TRBJ2-1; TRBD1 might be the D (5 bases). Sequences were obtained from blood. The sequence derives from a woman of 80 years or more in good health. As DNA, the CDR3 is TGCGCCAGCAGCCGATGGACATTGGATGAGCAGTTCTTC. Protein sequence: CASSRWTLDEQFF.